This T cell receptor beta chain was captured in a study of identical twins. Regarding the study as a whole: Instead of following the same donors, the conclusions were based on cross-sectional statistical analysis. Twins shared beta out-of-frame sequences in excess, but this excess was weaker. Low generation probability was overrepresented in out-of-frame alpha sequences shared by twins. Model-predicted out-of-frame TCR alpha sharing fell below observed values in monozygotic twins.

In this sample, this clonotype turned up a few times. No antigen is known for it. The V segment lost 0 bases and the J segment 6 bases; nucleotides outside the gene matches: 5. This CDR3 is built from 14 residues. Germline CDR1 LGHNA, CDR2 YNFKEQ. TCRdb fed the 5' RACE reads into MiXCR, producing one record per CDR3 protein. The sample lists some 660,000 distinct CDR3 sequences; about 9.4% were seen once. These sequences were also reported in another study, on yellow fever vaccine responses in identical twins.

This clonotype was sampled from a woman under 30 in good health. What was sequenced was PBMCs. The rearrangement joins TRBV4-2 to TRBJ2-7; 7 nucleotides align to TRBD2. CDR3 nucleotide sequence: TGTGCCAGCAGCCAAGAGCCTTTAGCGGGCGAGCAGTACTTC. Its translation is CASSQEPLAGEQYF.